The 26 T cell receptor beta chains presented below share a single source sample, sequenced in a study of cytotoxic CD8 clonotypes in ibrutinib-treated CLL. The repertoire was sequenced with immunoSEQ multiplex PCR; TCRdb's copy has only in-frame clones and lacks some. This sample yields over 70,000 clones, of which about four fifths are seen a single time; around 4.8% belongs to the top ten. Sequenced here: PBMCs, sampled after 12 months of ibrutinib treatment. The receptors derive from a human donor with chronic lymphocytic leukemia.

The chain links TRBV27 to TRBJ2-5; 7 bases map to TRBD1. This CDR3 contains 14 residues. Germline V CDR1 and CDR2: MNHEY, SMNVEV (reference sequence). After removal of 5 bases from V and 4 bases from J, the junction contained 7 bases not matched to a gene. The CDR3 coding sequence is TGTGCCAGCAGTCCGCCGGGACAGCGAGAGACCCAGTACTTC. This translates into CASSPPGQRETQYF.

The chain combines TRBV27 with TRBJ2-3, with 9 bases lining up with TRBD2. CDR1 is MNHEY and CDR2 is SMNVEV in the germline V gene (reference sequence). This CDR3 contains 18 residues. Trimming took 5 bases from V and 4 from J; bases not matched to a gene: 16. The CDR3 region is CASSPRDTRLAGSDTQYF. The CDR3 nucleotides are TGTGCCAGCAGTCCCCGGGACACTCGGCTAGCGGGATCAGATACGCAGTATTTT.

The V call is TRBV6-1, the J call TRBJ2-7, with D perhaps TRBD2 (7 bases). This CDR3 has 15 residues. CDR1 and CDR2 from the germline V gene are MNHNS and SASEGT. Deletions cut 3 bases from V and 4 bases from J, with 16 bases between. CDR3 nucleotide sequence: TGTGCCAGCAGTGATGGGGCAGGGGAGGGATACGAGCAGTACTTC. Translated: CASSDGAGEGYEQYF.

This clone was seen a few times. The chain recombines TRBV5-1 with TRBJ2-4, with D tentatively TRBD1 or TRBD2 (5 bases each). V lost 0 bases to trimming and J lost 3 bases, with 16 bases between them. CDR1 is SGHRS and CDR2 is YFSETQ in the germline V gene. The length of the CDR3 is 17 residues. CDR3 residues: CASSLVPDTRGKNIQYF. For the CDR3, the DNA is TGCGCCAGCAGCTTGGTCCCGGACACCCGGGGCAAAAACATTCAGTACTTC.

The V and J genes are TRBV7-2 and TRBJ1-5; D is undetermined. Germline values: CDR1 SGHTA, CDR2 FQGNSA. The CDR3 consists of 15 residues. Trimming left V 1 base short and J 7 bases short, with 14 bases between. The CDR3 spells CASSLGWGGQQPQHF. DNA of the CDR3: TGTGCCAGCAGCTTAGGGTGGGGAGGGCAGCAGCCCCAGCATTTT.

J is TRBJ2-6 and V is TRBV2; 9 bases agree with TRBD1. The trim removed 6 bases at V and 0 bases at J, leaving 6 bases unmatched. The CDR3 extends over 17 amino acids. CDR1 SNHLY and CDR2 FYNNEI come from the germline V gene. The chain's CDR3 is CASRETGGSSGANVLTF. The DNA for the CDR3 is TGTGCCAGCAGGGAGACAGGGGGGAGCTCTGGGGCCAACGTCCTGACTTTC.

The rearrangement joins TRBV11-2 to TRBJ1-1; weak D call: TRBD1 (5 bases). Germline CDR1 and CDR2: SGHAT and FQNNGV. The CDR3 loop spans 14 amino acids. V gave up 0 bases and J gave up 8 bases, with 13 bases separating them. The CDR3 region is CASSLDSRGWEAFF. The CDR3 DNA sequence: TGTGCCAGCAGCTTAGATTCTCGGGGGTGGGAAGCTTTCTTT.

J is TRBJ2-3 and V is TRBV2; D gene uncertain. Germline CDR1 is SNHLY and CDR2 is FYNNEI. The CDR3 is made up of 14 amino acids. Trimming shortened V by 5 bases and J by 0 bases, and 9 bases separated the two germline ends. The CDR3 sequence: CASSRLSSTDTQYF. DNA of the CDR3: TGTGCCAGCAGTCGTCTTTCCAGCACAGATACGCAGTATTTT.

V and J are TRBV5-1 and TRBJ1-5; 11 nucleotides line up with TRBD1. CDR1 SGHRS and CDR2 YFSETQ come from the germline V gene. V shed 3 bases and J 6 bases; nucleotides not matched to a gene: 5. The CDR3 loop spans 15 amino acids. CDR3 loop: CASSSGQGAGQPQHF. CDR3 nucleotides: TGCGCCAGCAGCTCTGGACAGGGGGCAGGTCAGCCCCAGCATTTT.

A note on this clone: The sample has other DNA sequences that encode this CDR3 too. V gene TRBV18 combines with J gene TRBJ2-5; no clear D gene. Trimming stripped 4 bases from V and 3 bases from J, with 0 bases between. Germline V gene lookup returns CDR1 KGHSH and CDR2 LQKENI. The CDR3 runs to 10 residues. The CDR3: CASSQETQYF. CDR3 DNA sequence: TGTGCCAGCTCACAAGAGACCCAGTACTTC.

This rearrangement joins TRBV4-2 to TRBJ2-3; 8 nucleotides match TRBD2. The trim removed 4 bases at V and 1 base at J, leaving 7 bases unmatched. The CDR3 runs to 16 residues. Germline assignment: CDR1 LGHNA and CDR2 YNFKEQ. The CDR3 DNA reads TGTGCCAGCAGCCCGTGGGGGCGGGGGGGCACAGATACGCAGTATTTT. This encodes CASSPWGRGGTDTQYF.

This clone has ten or more counts. The gene calls are TRBV2 and TRBJ2-3; D gene uncertain. The V gene lost 4 bases and the J gene lost 1 base, with 9 bases spanning the gap. Germline loops: CDR1 SNHLY, CDR2 FYNNEI. CDR3 length equals 14 residues. The CDR3 protein is CASSAEWGTDTQYF. The DNA of the CDR3 is TGTGCCAGCAGTGCCGAGTGGGGCACAGATACGCAGTATTTT.

The chain recombines TRBV28 with TRBJ1-6; D remains ambiguous. Germline V lookup: CDR1 MDHEN, CDR2 SYDVKM. Trimming stripped 6 bases from V and 9 bases from J, with 9 bases between. CDR3 length: 12 residues. The CDR3 is CASRERGSPLHF. In DNA form, the CDR3 reads TGTGCCAGCAGGGAACGGGGTTCACCCCTCCACTTT.

A remark on this clone: Other nucleotide sequences in the sample specify the same CDR3. This chain connects TRBV7-9 to TRBJ2-2, with D tentatively TRBD2 (6 bases). This CDR3 is built from 14 residues. The germline V gene encodes CDR1 SEHNR and CDR2 FQNEAQ (reference sequence). The V gene lost 8 bases and the J gene lost 6 bases, with 16 bases spanning the gap. As DNA, the CDR3 is TGTGCCAGCGTCCTGTACAGGAGGGCCGGGGAGCTGTTTTTT. Amino acid sequence: CASVLYRRAGELFF.

The chain recombines TRBV2 with TRBJ2-3, with 8 bases fitting TRBD1. Germline CDR1 reads SNHLY; CDR2 reads FYNNEI. The V gene end was trimmed by 3 bases and the J gene end by 4 bases; junction bases not matched to a gene: 6. This CDR3 contains 15 residues. In DNA form, the CDR3 reads TGTGCCAGCAGTGAGACGACAGGGGTCCCAGATACGCAGTATTTT. Protein sequence: CASSETTGVPDTQYF.

The rearrangement joins TRBV5-6 to TRBJ2-3; D uncertain. This CDR3 is built from 12 residues. Germline loops: CDR1 SGHDT, CDR2 YYEEEE. V lost 4 bases and J 11 bases, leaving 14 bases between the germline ends. Here the CDR3 reads CASSLRRLGQYF. The CDR3 bases are TGTGCCAGCAGCCTCCGGCGGCTGGGGCAGTATTTT.

The chain links TRBV4-3 to TRBJ1-2; D is unclear. Germline CDR1 and CDR2: LGHNA and YSLEER. The CDR3 runs to 13 residues. Trimming took 3 bases from V and 5 from J, leaving 10 bases between them. CDR3 nucleotides: TGCGCCAGCAGCCACGGGCTCCTTTATGGCTACACCTTC. Translated: CASSHGLLYGYTF.

The CDR3 DNA is TGTGCCAGCAGAGCTCGCGTCGGGTTCTACGAGCAGTACTTC. It translates to CASRARVGFYEQYF. The V call is TRBV6-6, the J call TRBJ2-7; no definite D call. The CDR3 spans 14 residues. V was shortened by 6 bases and J by 3 bases, with 15 bases between the two germline ends. Germline V gene data show CDR1 as MNHNY and CDR2 as SVGAGI (reference sequence).

This chain uses TRBV7-9 with TRBJ1-1; 7 bases align to TRBD1. The CDR3 has 14 residues. Germline-derived CDR1 and CDR2 are SEHNR and FQNEAQ (reference sequence). The V and J ends lost 5 bases and 1 base, in that order; junction bases with no gene match: 4. The CDR3 loop reads CASSQWDRNTEAFF. In DNA form, the CDR3 reads TGTGCCAGCAGCCAATGGGACAGGAACACTGAAGCTTTCTTT.

This clone appeared a single time. The CDR3 protein is CASRDGDWAYEQYF. The CDR3 nucleotides read TGTGCCAGCAGGGACGGGGACTGGGCCTACGAGCAGTACTTC. The chain is built from TRBV6-5 and TRBJ2-7, with D perhaps TRBD2 (6 bases). The CDR3 is made up of 14 amino acids. V shed 6 bases and J shed 2 bases, with 14 bases lying between them. Germline V gives CDR1 MNHEY, CDR2 SVGAGI.

This chain joins TRBV5-1 and TRBJ2-2, with 8 nucleotides matching TRBD1. This CDR3 spans 13 amino acids. J lost 4 bases, V lost 10 bases, and 6 bases had no gene match. Germline V gene lookup returns CDR1 SGHRS and CDR2 YFSETQ. The CDR3 DNA reads as TGCGCCGGAAAGACAGGGGTCACCGGGGAGCTGTTTTTT. Translation gives CAGKTGVTGELFF.

J is TRBJ1-1 and V is TRBV18, with D possibly matching TRBD1 (6 bases). This CDR3 is 14 amino acids long. V was cut by 5 bases and J by 3 bases, with 13 bases left in between. Germline-derived CDR1 and CDR2 are KGHSH and LQKENI. This chain's CDR3 is CASSATRGDTEAFF. CDR3 in DNA: TGTGCCAGCTCAGCGACAAGGGGGGACACTGAAGCTTTCTTT.

This clone was picked up a small number of times. This rearrangement joins TRBV5-6 to TRBJ1-6, with 9 nucleotides matching TRBD1. This CDR3 has 15 amino acids. V lost 4 bases, J lost 10 bases, and 9 bases stayed unmatched. CDR1 and CDR2 from the germline V gene are SGHDT and YYEEEE. The CDR3 loop is CASSPRWDRDSPLHF. The DNA of the CDR3 is TGTGCCAGCAGCCCCAGGTGGGACAGGGACTCACCCCTCCACTTT.

The chain is built from TRBV11-3 and TRBJ2-1; TRBD2 aligns across 7 bases. V shed 8 bases, J shed 6 bases, and the junction held 4 bases outside the gene matches. Germline CDR1 and CDR2: SGHNT and YENEEA. CDR3 size: 12 residues. Written as DNA, the CDR3 is TGTGCCAGCGGCGGGGAGGGCAATGAGCAGTTCTTC. Amino acids: CASGGEGNEQFF. Combining the CDR3 with reference TRBV11-3 and TRBJ2-1 gives the whole variable domain EAGVVQSPRYKIIEKKQPVAFWCNPISGHNTLYWYLQNLGQGPELLIRYENEEAVDDSQLPKDRFSAERLKGVDSTLKIQPAELGDSAVYLCASGGEGNEQFFGPGTRLTVL.

The chain has TRBV4-3 and TRBJ1-1; perhaps TRBD1 as D (6 bases). The germline gives CDR1 LGHNA, CDR2 YSLEER. This CDR3 spans 16 amino acids. V lost 4 bases and J 4 bases, leaving 19 bases between the germline ends. DNA for the CDR3: TGCGCCAGCAGCCCCTACCTAATCACAGGGACCACTGAAGCTTTCTTT. Its protein is CASSPYLITGTTEAFF.

The V and J genes are TRBV18 and TRBJ2-7, with 11 bases matching TRBD2. Germline CDR1 is KGHSH and CDR2 is LQKENI. The CDR3 length is 15 residues. Trimming cost V 3 bases and J 0 bases; bases outside gene matches: 1. CDR3 in DNA: TGTGCCAGCTCACCGGGACTAGCGGACTCCTACGAGCAGTACTTC. Its translation is CASSPGLADSYEQYF.